Listed here are 6 T cell receptor beta chains from one sample, sequenced in a study of beta chain features in type 1 diabetes. Points from the study as a whole: A moderate, significant TCRB CDR3 shortening appeared in type 1 diabetes across four CD4+ subsets.

No antigen has been assigned to these receptors. Reverse transcription of all isolated RNA meant that expressed TCRB transcripts were sequenced. Data came from immunoSEQ multiplex PCR; TCRdb stores just in-frame clones and leaves some out. Here the sample spans approximately 600,000 clones, around an eighth being singletons. Material: naive CD4+ T cells from blood. These receptor sequences come from a man aged 25 to 40 with type 1 diabetes.

This clone was picked up a small number of times. V is TRBV7-8 and J is TRBJ1-5, with TRBD1 identical over 8 bases. J was trimmed by 5 bases and V by 3 bases; bases with no gene match: 0. Germline V gene lookup returns CDR1 SGHVS and CDR2 FQNEAQ. The CDR3 extends over 13 amino acids. As DNA, the CDR3 is TGTGCCAGCAGCTTCAGGGGGCATCAGCCCCAGCATTTT. This translates into CASSFRGHQPQHF.

The V call is TRBV9, the J call TRBJ1-2, with D possibly TRBD1 on 5 matching bases. CDR1 and CDR2 from the germline V gene are SGDLS and YYNGEE. This CDR3 is built from 15 residues. The germline V and J ends were trimmed by 4 bases and 4 bases, with 17 bases remaining between them. The CDR3 region is CASSPHLGLGYGYTF. Written as DNA, the CDR3 is TGTGCCAGCAGCCCCCATCTGGGGCTGGGCTATGGCTACACCTTC.

The table lists this clone with a few counts. Other DNA sequences in the sample encode the same CDR3. V usage is TRBV9 and J usage is TRBJ1-4; D perhaps matches TRBD1 (6 bases). Germline-derived CDR1 and CDR2 are SGDLS and YYNGEE. CDR3 size: 14 residues. Trimming stripped 4 bases from V and 2 bases from J, with 9 bases between. This chain's CDR3 is CASSPTGTNEKLFF. CDR3 in DNA: TGTGCCAGCAGCCCGACAGGCACTAATGAAAAACTGTTTTTT.

The CDR3 DNA follows: TGTGCCAGCAGCTCCCCCGGGACTAGCGGAGAGACCCAGTACTTC. It codes for CASSSPGTSGETQYF. The genes are TRBV13 and TRBJ2-5, with 11 bases identical to TRBD2. Germline trimming cut 4 bases from V and 4 bases from J; bases unmatched to any gene: 5. The CDR3 runs to 15 residues. The V gene's germline CDR1 is PRHDT and CDR2 FYEKMQ (reference sequence).

The chain links TRBV4-2 to TRBJ1-4; D is undetermined. Deletions cut 3 bases from V and 2 bases from J, with 7 bases between. CDR1 and CDR2 from the germline V gene are LGHNA and YNFKEQ. The CDR3 has 14 amino acids. As DNA, the CDR3 is TGTGCCAGCAGCCAGGAGGACACTAATGAAAAACTGTTTTTT. It yields the protein CASSQEDTNEKLFF.

The chain carries TRBV28 and TRBJ2-3, with 8 nucleotides matching TRBD2. Germline lookup yields CDR1 MDHEN and CDR2 SYDVKM. After removal of 6 bases from V and 6 bases from J, the junction contained 5 bases not matched to a gene. This CDR3 has 13 residues. Here the CDR3 reads CASSGGDRDTQYF. The DNA of the CDR3 is TGTGCCAGCAGCGGGGGGGACCGGGATACGCAGTATTTT. Filled out from reference TRBV28 and TRBJ2-3, the complete variable domain reads DVKVTQSSRYLVKRTGEKVFLECVQDMDHENMFWYRQDPGLGLRLIYFSYDVKMKEKGDIPEGYSVSREKKERFSLILESASTNQTSMYLCASSGGDRDTQYFGPGTRLTVL.